The entry below describes one T cell receptor beta chain. The antigen this receptor binds is unknown. No base quality values were provided; no much bigger clone lies one nucleotide off. The library was generated by the immunoSEQ multiplex PCR assay. RNA was extracted from all samples and reverse transcribed into cDNA as template for TCR sequencing. SuperScript III was used for first-strand cDNA synthesis, primed with a 2:1 mix of oligo-dT and random hexamers. A synthetic immune receptor repertoire was used to assess amplification bias, and residual bias was removed computationally. Per the authors' processing: Raw reads were preprocessed to remove errors, and CDR3 was defined according to IMGT conventions as the region from the conserved cysteine to phenylalanine. Clonality was computed as 1 minus the Shannon entropy, with the entropy normalized by log2 of the number of productive unique TCRs. Scalp TCRbeta sequences were cross-referenced with sorted blood CD4 and CD8 repertoires so that the CD4 or CD8 identity of scalp clones could be inferred. TCRdb holds this immuneACCESS table with in-frame rearrangements only. Some clones are missing; in checked studies, unresolved V genes explain under half, and the rest has no known cause. V and J calls and clone size are copied from that table; D and trimming were computed from the DNA. In all, the sample holds more than 100,000 clones, and about 60% of those were seen once. The top ten constitute 8.8% of the sample.

The CDR3 runs 16 amino acids, cysteine and phenylalanine included. Here the CDR3 DNA is all that survives: 48 bases in frame from base 1. CDR1 GTSNPN and CDR2 SVGIG were looked up in the germline V gene (reference sequence). This sample was taken from a study of CD8+ T cells in alopecia areata (dated by TCRdb to the late 2010s). Regarding the complete study: In both human patients and the C3H/HeJ mouse model, the study applied high-throughput TCRbeta sequencing to look at T cell clonal expansion in alopecia areata. On the human side, TCRbeta sequencing was run on scalp tissue and on sorted CD4+ and CD8+ peripheral blood T cells from healthy controls and from alopecia areata patients with either patchy or totalis/universalis disease. Scalp clonality was compared among normal scalp (n=4), patchy alopecia areata scalp (n=8), and alopecia totalis/universalis scalp (n=8). RNA was obtained with the PAXgene miRNA kit for fixed scalp, the miRNeasy kit for PBMCs, and the RNeasy kit for mouse skin. immunoSEQ multiplex PCR using 35 Vbeta forward primers and 13 Jbeta reverse primers was used to amplify TCRbeta CDR3 regions.

What the authors observed across the whole study: Compared with normal scalp, lesional scalp, particularly in alopecia totalis/universalis, had higher clonality and more expanded CD8+ clones, which suggests antigenic drive. Unlike mouse skin, which is dominated by gammadelta T cells, normal human skin has resident alphabeta T cells that are also sequenced, and this complicates analysis of the scalp TCR repertoire. Shared TCR sequences between patients were less evident than in mice, which may be partly attributable to HLA diversity in the patient population.

PBMCs were isolated by density centrifugation and stained for CD3, CD4 and CD8, after which CD4+ and CD8+ T cells were sorted on a FACSAria. Scalp biopsies and blood samples were provided by unaffected controls. The source of this sequence is a human donor in good health. This receptor chain uses TRBV30 and TRBJ2-5; possibly the D gene is TRBD2, per 5 matching bases. Matching the DNA end better, TRBJ2-7 makes the J call doubtful. Sequenced material: CD4+ T cells sorted from blood. The sequenced DNA: TGTGCCTGGTTGCGTAAGGACGGGGTTCCCATCTACGAGCAGTACTTC. This is translated as CAWLRKDGVPIYEQYF.